This record concerns one T cell receptor beta chain sequence. With 7 bases removed from V and 3 bases from J, the gap between germline ends came to 14 bases. CDR1 is SGHRS, CDR2 YFSETQ, per germline. CDR3 length: 14 amino acids. This sample is drawn from a study of control samples from healthy donors and cancer patients. Sequenced by immunoSEQ multiplex PCR; TCRdb stores in-frame clones only, minus some. The sample yields about 180,000 clones, 94% seen once. The sequence was collected from a woman aged 18-29 years in good health. The sequencing input was blood. The rearrangement links TRBV5-1 to TRBJ2-1, with no clear D. CDR3 DNA: TGCGCCAGCGCGCCGGAAGAGTACTACAATGAGCAGTTCTTC. It is translated as CASAPEEYYNEQFF. Full variable domain (remainder filled in from reference TRBV5-1 and TRBJ2-1): KAGVTQTPRYLIKTRGQQVTLSCSPISGHRSVSWYQQTPGQGLQFLFEYFSETQRNKGNFPGRFSGRQFSNSRSEMNVSTLELGDSALYLCASAPEEYYNEQFFGPGTRLTVL.